This T cell receptor (beta chain) appears in the sequencing data of a study of T cell responses to AZD1222 COVID-19 vaccine. Study-level findings and limits: Most donors were white British, females outnumbered males, and clonal diversity was possibly underestimated. Repertoire sampling occurred only after the peak T cell response. Reportedly, nearly half of unique spike TCRs recognized epitopes outside B.1.351/B.1.1.7 mutations. Two AZD1222 doses significantly raised spike-specific TCR breadth and depth over controls.

Germline V lookup: CDR1 SGDLS, CDR2 YYNGEE. This CDR3 contains 14 residues. V lost 0 bases to trimming and J lost 2 bases, with 7 bases between them. As to this clone: No antigen is known for it.

The table came from immunoSEQ multiplex PCR; TCRdb's copy has only in-frame clones and leaves some out. Of around 130,000 clones listed, roughly 90% are singletons. The chain links TRBV9 to TRBJ2-3, with unresolved D. This receptor was taken from an adult in good health. The sequencing here drew on peripheral blood, taken on day 0 of AZD1222 vaccination. CDR3 sequence (DNA): TGTGCCAGCAGCGTAGACGGGCACACAGATACGCAGTATTTT. This translates into CASSVDGHTDTQYF.